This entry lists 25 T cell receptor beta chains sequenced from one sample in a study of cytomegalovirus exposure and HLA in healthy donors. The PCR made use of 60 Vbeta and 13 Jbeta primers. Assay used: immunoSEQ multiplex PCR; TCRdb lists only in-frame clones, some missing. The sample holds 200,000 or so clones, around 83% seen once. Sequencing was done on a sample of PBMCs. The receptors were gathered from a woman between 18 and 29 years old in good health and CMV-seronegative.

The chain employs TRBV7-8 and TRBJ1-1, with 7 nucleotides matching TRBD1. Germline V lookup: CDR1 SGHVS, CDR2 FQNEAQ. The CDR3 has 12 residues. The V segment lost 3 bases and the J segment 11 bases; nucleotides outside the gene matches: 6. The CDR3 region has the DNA TGTGCCAGCAGCTTCGAAGACAGGGCGGCTTTCTTT. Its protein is CASSFEDRAAFF. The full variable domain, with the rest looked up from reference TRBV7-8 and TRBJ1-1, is GAGVSQSPRYKVAKRGQDVALRCDPISGHVSLFWYQQALGQGPEFLTYFQNEAQLDKSGLPSDRFFAERPEGSVSTLKIQRTQQEDSAVYLCASSFEDRAAFFGQGTRLTVV.

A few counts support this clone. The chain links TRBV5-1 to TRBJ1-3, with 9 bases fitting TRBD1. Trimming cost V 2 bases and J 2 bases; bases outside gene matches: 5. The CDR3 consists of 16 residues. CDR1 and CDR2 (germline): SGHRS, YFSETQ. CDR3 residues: CASSFDRGTAGNTIYF. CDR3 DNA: TGCGCCAGCAGCTTTGACAGGGGGACTGCTGGAAACACCATATATTTT.

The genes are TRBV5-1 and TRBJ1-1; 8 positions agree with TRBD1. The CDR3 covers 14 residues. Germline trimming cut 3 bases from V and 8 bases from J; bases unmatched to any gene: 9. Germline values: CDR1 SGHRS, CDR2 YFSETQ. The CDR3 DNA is TGCGCCAGCAGCTCAGGCACAGGGGGTCTCGAAGCTTTCTTT. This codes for CASSSGTGGLEAFF. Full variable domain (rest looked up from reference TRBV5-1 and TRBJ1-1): KAGVTQTPRYLIKTRGQQVTLSCSPISGHRSVSWYQQTPGQGLQFLFEYFSETQRNKGNFPGRFSGRQFSNSRSEMNVSTLELGDSALYLCASSSGTGGLEAFFGQGTRLTVV.

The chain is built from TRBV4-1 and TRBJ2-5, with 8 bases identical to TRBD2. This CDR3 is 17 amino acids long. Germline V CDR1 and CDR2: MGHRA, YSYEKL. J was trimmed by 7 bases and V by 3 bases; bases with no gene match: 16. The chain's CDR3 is CASSQDPIAGGRGTQYF. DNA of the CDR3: TGCGCCAGCAGCCAGGACCCGATTGCGGGAGGACGGGGGACCCAGTACTTC.

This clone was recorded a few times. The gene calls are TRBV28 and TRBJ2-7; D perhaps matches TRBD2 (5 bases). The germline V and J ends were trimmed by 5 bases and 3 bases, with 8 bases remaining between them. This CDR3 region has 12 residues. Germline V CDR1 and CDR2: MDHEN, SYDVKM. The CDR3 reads CASSKRDYEQYF. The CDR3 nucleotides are TGTGCCAGCAGTAAGAGGGACTACGAGCAGTACTTC.

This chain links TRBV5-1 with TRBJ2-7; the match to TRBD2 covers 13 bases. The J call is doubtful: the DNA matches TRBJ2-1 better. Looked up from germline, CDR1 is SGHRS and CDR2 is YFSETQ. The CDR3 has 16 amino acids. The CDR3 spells CASSLGGLAGYNEQFF. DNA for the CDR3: TGCGCCAGCAGCTTGGGGGGACTAGCGGGGTACAATGAGCAGTTCTTC.

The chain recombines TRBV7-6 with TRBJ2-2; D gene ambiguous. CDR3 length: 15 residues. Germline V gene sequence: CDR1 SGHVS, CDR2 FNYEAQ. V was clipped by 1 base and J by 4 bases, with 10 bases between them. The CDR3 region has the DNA TGTGCCAGCAGCTTAGACCCTCGAGGCACCGGGGAGCTGTTTTTT. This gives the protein CASSLDPRGTGELFF.

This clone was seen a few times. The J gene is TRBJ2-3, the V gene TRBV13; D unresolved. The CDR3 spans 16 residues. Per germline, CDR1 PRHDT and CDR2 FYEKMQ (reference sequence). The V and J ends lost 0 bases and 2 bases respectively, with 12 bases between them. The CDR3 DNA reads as TGTGCCAGCAGCTTAGGCCCGCGTAGCTCCACAGATACGCAGTATTTT. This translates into CASSLGPRSSTDTQYF. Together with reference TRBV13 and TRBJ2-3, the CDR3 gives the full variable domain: AAGVIQSPRHLIKEKRETATLKCYPIPRHDTVYWYQQGPGQDPQFLISFYEKMQSDKGSIPDRFSAQQFSDYHSELNMSSLELGDSALYFCASSLGPRSSTDTQYFGPGTRLTVL.

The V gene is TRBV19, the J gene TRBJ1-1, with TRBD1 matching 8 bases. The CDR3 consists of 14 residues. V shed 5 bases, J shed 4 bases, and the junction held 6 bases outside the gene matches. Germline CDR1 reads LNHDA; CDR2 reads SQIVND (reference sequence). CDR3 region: CASSLDRVGTEAFF. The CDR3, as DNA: TGTGCCAGTAGTCTGGACAGGGTTGGCACTGAAGCTTTCTTT.

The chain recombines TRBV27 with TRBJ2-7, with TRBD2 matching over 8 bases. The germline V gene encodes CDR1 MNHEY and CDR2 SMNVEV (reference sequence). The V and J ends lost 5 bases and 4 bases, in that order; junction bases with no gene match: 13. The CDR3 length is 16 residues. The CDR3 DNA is TGTGCCAGCAGTCCCGGCGGCGGGAGGTCCGAGTACGAGCAGTACTTC. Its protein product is CASSPGGGRSEYEQYF.

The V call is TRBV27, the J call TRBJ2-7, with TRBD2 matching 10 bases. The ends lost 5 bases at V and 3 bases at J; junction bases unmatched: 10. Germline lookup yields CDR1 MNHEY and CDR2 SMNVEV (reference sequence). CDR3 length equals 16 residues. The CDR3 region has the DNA TGTGCCAGCAGTCCACTTCTAGCGGGAGACTTCTACGAGCAGTACTTC. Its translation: CASSPLLAGDFYEQYF.

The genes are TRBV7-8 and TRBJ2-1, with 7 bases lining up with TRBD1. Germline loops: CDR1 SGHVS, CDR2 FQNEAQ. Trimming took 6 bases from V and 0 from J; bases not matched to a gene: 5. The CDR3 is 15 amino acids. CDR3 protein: CASSTDRSSYNEQFF. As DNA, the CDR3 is TGTGCCAGCAGTACGGACAGGAGCTCCTACAATGAGCAGTTCTTC.

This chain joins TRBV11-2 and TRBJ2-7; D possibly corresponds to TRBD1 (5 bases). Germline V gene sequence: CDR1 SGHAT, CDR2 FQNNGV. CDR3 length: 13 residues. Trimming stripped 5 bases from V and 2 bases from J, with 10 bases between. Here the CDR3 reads CASSRDRPYEQYF. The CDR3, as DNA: TGTGCCAGCAGCCGTGACAGACCCTACGAGCAGTACTTC.

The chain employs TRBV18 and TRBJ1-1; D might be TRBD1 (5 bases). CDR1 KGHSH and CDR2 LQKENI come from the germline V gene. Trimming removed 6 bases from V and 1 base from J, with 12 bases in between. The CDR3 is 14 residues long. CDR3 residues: CASSQGVQNTEAFF. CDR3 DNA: TGTGCCAGCTCTCAAGGGGTCCAGAACACTGAAGCTTTCTTT.

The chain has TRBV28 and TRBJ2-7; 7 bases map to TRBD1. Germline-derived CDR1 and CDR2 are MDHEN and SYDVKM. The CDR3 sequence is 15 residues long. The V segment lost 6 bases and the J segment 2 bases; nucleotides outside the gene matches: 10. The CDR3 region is CASSSYSGTAYEQYF. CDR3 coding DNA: TGTGCCAGCAGCTCATACTCCGGGACAGCCTACGAGCAGTACTTC. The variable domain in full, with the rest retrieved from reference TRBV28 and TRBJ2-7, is DVKVTQSSRYLVKRTGEKVFLECVQDMDHENMFWYRQDPGLGLRLIYFSYDVKMKEKGDIPEGYSVSREKKERFSLILESASTNQTSMYLCASSSYSGTAYEQYFGPGTRLTVT.

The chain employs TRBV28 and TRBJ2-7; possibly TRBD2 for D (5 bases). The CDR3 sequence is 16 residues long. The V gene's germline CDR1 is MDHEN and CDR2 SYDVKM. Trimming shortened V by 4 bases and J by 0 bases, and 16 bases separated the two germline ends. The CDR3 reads CASSSPGGSSSYEQYF. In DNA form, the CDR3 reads TGTGCCAGCAGTTCCCCCGGCGGGTCGAGCTCCTACGAGCAGTACTTC.

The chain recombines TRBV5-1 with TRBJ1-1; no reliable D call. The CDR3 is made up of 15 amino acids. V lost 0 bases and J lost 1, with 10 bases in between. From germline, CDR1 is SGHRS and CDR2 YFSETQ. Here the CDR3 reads CASSLGLRRNTEAFF. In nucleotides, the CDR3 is TGCGCCAGCAGCTTGGGGCTTAGGAGGAACACTGAAGCTTTCTTT.

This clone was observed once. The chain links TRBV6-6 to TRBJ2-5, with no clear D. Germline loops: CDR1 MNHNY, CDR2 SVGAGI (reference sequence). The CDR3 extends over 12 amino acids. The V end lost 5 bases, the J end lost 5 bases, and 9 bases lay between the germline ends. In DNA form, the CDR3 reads TGTGCCAGCAGTACGGGTTTTGAGACCCAGTACTTC. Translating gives CASSTGFETQYF.

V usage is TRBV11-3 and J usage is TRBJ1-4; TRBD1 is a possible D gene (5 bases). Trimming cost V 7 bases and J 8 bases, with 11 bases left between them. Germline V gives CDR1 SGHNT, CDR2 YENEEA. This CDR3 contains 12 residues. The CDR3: CASKRGEEKLFF. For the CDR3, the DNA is TGTGCCAGCAAGCGGGGGGAAGAAAAACTGTTTTTT.

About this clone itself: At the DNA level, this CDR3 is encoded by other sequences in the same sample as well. CDR3 sequence: CAWSVSRNQPQHF. CDR3 DNA sequence: TGTGCCTGGAGTGTATCCAGAAATCAGCCCCAGCATTTT. This chain connects TRBV30 to TRBJ1-5; D is unresolved. The germline V and J ends were trimmed by 0 bases and 4 bases, with 7 bases remaining between them. The CDR3 is 13 amino acids. Looked up from germline, CDR1 is GTSNPN and CDR2 is SVGIG (reference sequence). Complete variable domain (other parts from reference TRBV30 and TRBJ1-5): SQTIHQWPATLVQPVGSPLSLECTVEGTSNPNLYWYRQAAGRGLQLLFYSVGIGQISSEVPQNLSASRPQDRQFILSSKKLLLSDSGFYLCAWSVSRNQPQHFGDGTRLSIL.

The CDR3: CASSEYRYNEQFF. The CDR3 DNA reads TGTGCCAGCAGTGAATATCGCTACAATGAGCAGTTCTTC. The chain employs TRBV25-1 and TRBJ2-1, with D unclear. The CDR3 consists of 13 residues. Between the trimmed V and J ends, which lost 0 bases and 3 bases, there was a span of 3 bases. From germline, CDR1 is MGHDK and CDR2 SYGVNS.

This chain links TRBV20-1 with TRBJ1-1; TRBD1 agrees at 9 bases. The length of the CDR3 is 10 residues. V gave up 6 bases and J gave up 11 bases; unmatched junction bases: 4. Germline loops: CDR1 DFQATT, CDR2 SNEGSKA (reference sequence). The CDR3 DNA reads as TGCAGTGCAAGGACAGGGGAGGCTTTCTTT. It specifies CSARTGEAFF.

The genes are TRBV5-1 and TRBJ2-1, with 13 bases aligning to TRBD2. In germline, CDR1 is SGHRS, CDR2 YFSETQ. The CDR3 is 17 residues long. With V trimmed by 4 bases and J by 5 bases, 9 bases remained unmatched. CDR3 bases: TGCGCCAGCAGCCTACTCCCCGGGACTAGCGGGGACAATGAGCAGTTCTTC. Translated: CASSLLPGTSGDNEQFF.

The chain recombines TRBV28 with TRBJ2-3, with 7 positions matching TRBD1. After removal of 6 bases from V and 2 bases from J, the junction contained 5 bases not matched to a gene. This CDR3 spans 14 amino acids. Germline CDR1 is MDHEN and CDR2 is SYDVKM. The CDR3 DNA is TGTGCCAGCAGGTCGACAGGGTCCACAGATACGCAGTATTTT. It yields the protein CASRSTGSTDTQYF.

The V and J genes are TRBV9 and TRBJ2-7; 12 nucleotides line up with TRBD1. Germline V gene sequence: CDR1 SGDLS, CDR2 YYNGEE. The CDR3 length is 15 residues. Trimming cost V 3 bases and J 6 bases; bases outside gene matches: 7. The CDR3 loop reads CASSESGTGGAEQYF. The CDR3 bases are TGTGCCAGCAGCGAGTCCGGGACAGGGGGCGCCGAGCAGTACTTC.